This T cell receptor (beta chain) is from a study of shared clonotypes between healthy human individuals. About the research overall: CD4 naive and memory got three plates each, CD8 naive two, CD8 memory one.

This CDR3 spans 13 amino acids. Germline V gives CDR1 GTSNPN, CDR2 SVGIG (reference sequence). V dropped 5 bases and J dropped 4; count of bases not matched to a gene: 6. It was into CD45RA+ naive and CD45RA-negative memory subsets that the CD4+ cells were split. The table came from immunoSEQ multiplex PCR; TCRdb's copy has only in-frame clones and leaves some out. Among hundreds of thousands of clones listed, roughly 72% were seen once. This chain connects TRBV30 to TRBJ2-3; 7 nucleotides line up with TRBD2. The receptor was derived from a young woman in good health. Specimen: memory CD4+ T cells sorted from blood. Subset here: CD45RA-negative fraction. The CDR3 protein is CAWAISGPDTQYF. CDR3 in DNA: TGTGCCTGGGCTATTAGCGGGCCAGATACGCAGTATTTT.